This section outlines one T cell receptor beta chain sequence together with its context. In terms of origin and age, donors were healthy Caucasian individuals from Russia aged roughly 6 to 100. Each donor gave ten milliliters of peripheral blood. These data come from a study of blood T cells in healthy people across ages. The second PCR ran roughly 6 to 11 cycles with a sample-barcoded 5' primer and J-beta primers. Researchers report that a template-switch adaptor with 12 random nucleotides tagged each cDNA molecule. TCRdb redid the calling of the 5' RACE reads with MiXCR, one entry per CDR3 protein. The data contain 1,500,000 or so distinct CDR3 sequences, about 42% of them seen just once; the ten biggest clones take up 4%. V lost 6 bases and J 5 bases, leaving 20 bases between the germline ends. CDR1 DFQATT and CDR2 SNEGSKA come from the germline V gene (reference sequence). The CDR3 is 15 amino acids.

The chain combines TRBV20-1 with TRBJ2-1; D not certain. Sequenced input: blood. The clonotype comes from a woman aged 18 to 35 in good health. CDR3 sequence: CSALPSGGRHNEQFF. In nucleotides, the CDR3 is TGCAGTGCCCTGCCCTCGGGTGGGCGCCACAATGAGCAGTTCTTC.